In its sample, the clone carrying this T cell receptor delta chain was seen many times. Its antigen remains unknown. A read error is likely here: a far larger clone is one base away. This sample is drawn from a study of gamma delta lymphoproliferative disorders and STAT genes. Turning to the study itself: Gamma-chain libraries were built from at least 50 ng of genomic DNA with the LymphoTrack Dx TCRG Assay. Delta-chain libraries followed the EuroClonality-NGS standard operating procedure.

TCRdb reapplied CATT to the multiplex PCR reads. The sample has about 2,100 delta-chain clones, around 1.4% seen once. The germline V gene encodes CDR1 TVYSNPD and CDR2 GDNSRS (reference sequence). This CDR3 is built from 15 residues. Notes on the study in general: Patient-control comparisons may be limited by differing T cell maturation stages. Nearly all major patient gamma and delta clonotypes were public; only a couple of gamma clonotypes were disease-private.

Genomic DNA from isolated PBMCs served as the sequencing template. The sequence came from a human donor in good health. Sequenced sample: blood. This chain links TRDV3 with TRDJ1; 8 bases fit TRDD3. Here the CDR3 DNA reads TGTGCCTCCCCGGGCAGGGGGGATAACACCGATAAACCCATCTTT. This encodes CASPGRGDNTDKPIF.